The 32 T cell receptor delta chains given below trace back to one sample, sequenced in a study of gamma-delta chains in newborns, infants, children. TCRdb reran clone calling via CATT on the reads. The profile shows roughly 3,100 delta-chain clones, roughly 48% of them singletons. Sequencing was performed on blood. The receptors stem from a child who received the measles vaccine.

With respect to this clone: A far larger clone is just one base off, so this is likely a read error. The gene calls are TRDV2 and TRDJ2; 9 positions match TRDD3. The CDR3 has 14 residues. Looked up from germline, CDR1 is GEAIGNYY and CDR2 is EKD. Trimming cost V 3 bases and J 5 bases; bases outside gene matches: 3. The CDR3 is CACDSLGDTAQLFF. The CDR3 coding sequence is TGTGCCTGTGACTCCCTGGGGGATACAGCACAACTCTTCTTT.

Note on this clone: A read error is possible here, since a much larger clone lies one base away. This rearrangement joins TRDV1 to TRDJ1; no clear D gene. The CDR3 sequence is 16 residues long. In germline, CDR1 is TSWWSYY, CDR2 QGS. Trimming left V 2 bases short and J 1 base short, with 14 bases between. The CDR3 nucleotides are TGTGCTCTTGGGGAAGACCCGCCCGAGGGCACCGATAAACTCATCTTT. It specifies CALGEDPPEGTDKLIF.

This clone rates as large. The same CDR3 arises from other DNA sequences in this sample as well. This chain links TRDV1 with TRDJ1; 12 bases are a match to TRDD3. V gave up 1 base and J gave up 0 bases; unmatched junction bases: 15. The germline V gene has CDR1 TSWWSYY and CDR2 QGS. There are 21 residues in the CDR3. This chain's CDR3 is CALGERKYLTGGYSYTDKLIF. CDR3 DNA sequence: TGTGCTCTTGGGGAACGCAAATATCTTACTGGGGGATACTCGTACACCGATAAACTCATCTTT.

Remarks on this clone: This sequence may be a read error, since a much larger clone differs from it by one base. In DNA, the CDR3 is TGTGCTCTTGGGGAACTAGCTGGGGAGTACTGGGGGACCCCTGAAACGACCGATAAACTCATCTTT. Residues: CALGELAGEYWGTPETTDKLIF. The chain joins TRDV1 to TRDJ1; 9 positions match TRDD3. The V gene's germline CDR1 is TSWWSYY and CDR2 QGS. The CDR3 totals 22 residues. Trimming cost V 0 bases and J 2 bases; bases outside gene matches: 22.

This clone appeared a few times. This chain links TRDV1 with TRDJ1; TRDD3 aligns across 9 bases. CDR1 is TSWWSYY and CDR2 is QGS in the germline V gene. The V segment lost 3 bases and the J segment 0 bases; nucleotides outside the gene matches: 17. The CDR3 extends over 20 amino acids. CDR3 region: CALGDLPSLLPGGYTDKLIF. As DNA, the CDR3 is TGTGCTCTTGGGGACCTACCCTCCCTACTCCCTGGGGGATACACCGATAAACTCATCTTT.

This clone showed up just a few times. V usage is TRDV2 and J usage is TRDJ1; TRDD3 aligns across 10 bases. CDR3 length: 18 amino acids. V gave up 2 bases and J gave up 2 bases; unmatched junction bases: 13. Germline CDR1 is GEAIGNYY and CDR2 is EKD. This CDR3 reads CACDNRTRGIRPTDKLIF. CDR3 in DNA: TGTGCCTGTGACAACCGGACGAGGGGGATACGCCCGACCGATAAACTCATCTTT.

On this clone: A far larger clone is one base from this, pointing to a likely read error. Other nucleotide sequences in the sample specify the same CDR3. The chain joins TRDV3 to TRDJ1, with 10 bases aligning to TRDD3. CDR1 and CDR2 (germline): TVYSNPD, GDNSRS (reference sequence). This CDR3 is built from 17 residues. CDR3 in DNA: TGCGCTACGACCTTGGGGTACTGGGGGATCGGCACCGATAAACTCATCTTT. Translating gives CATTLGYWGIGTDKLIF. The full variable domain, rest sourced from reference TRDV3 and TRDJ1, is CDKVTQSSPDQTVASGSEVVLLCTYDTVYSNPDLFWYRIRPDYSFQFVFYGDNSRSEGADFTQGRFSVKHILTQKAFHLVISPVRTEDSATYYCATTLGYWGIGTDKLIFGKGTRVTVEP.

A single count supports this clone. A far larger clone is just one base off, so this is likely a read error. The same CDR3 arises from other DNA sequences in this sample as well. The chain combines TRDV1 with TRDJ1; TRDD3 is a possible D gene (6 bases). The germline V gene has CDR1 TSWWSYY and CDR2 QGS. This CDR3 contains 18 residues. Trimming pared 1 base from V and 5 bases from J, leaving 23 bases between. CDR3 coding DNA: TGTGCTCTTGGGGAACGCCTTTTCTACTGGGATTGGGCTGATAAACTCATCTTT. Translated: CALGERLFYWDWADKLIF.

On this clone itself: Just one base apart from a much larger clone, this may be a read error. J is TRDJ2 and V is TRDV2, with D tentatively TRDD3 (6 bases). Germline assignment: CDR1 GEAIGNYY and CDR2 EKD. There are 16 residues in the CDR3. V lost 3 bases and J 6 bases, leaving 19 bases between the germline ends. The CDR3 loop is CACDSMPHTGSAQLFF. The CDR3 nucleotides are TGTGCCTGTGACTCCATGCCCCATACTGGGTCAGCACAACTCTTCTTT.

By sample share, this clone is medium-sized. This chain links TRDV3 with TRDJ1; D gene uncertain. This CDR3 is built from 17 residues. CDR1 TVYSNPD and CDR2 GDNSRS come from the germline V gene (reference sequence). Trimming stripped 1 base from V and 0 bases from J, with 21 bases between. In DNA, the CDR3 is TGTGCCTTTATAGGATGGGAATGTGAGGGGTACACCGATAAACTCATCTTT. Encoded protein: CAFIGWECEGYTDKLIF.

This clone was seen a single time. A much larger clone lies a single base off, so this may be a read error. The J gene is TRDJ1, the V gene TRAV29/DV5, with TRDD3 as a possible D gene (6 bases). V lost 0 bases and J 0 bases, leaving 42 bases between the germline ends. The CDR3 spans 25 residues. Germline-derived CDR1 and CDR2 are NSMFDY and ISSIKDK. The CDR3 spells CAASVVRLRCLGGAAGEPYTDKLIF. DNA for the CDR3: TGTGCAGCAAGCGTCGTACGTCTGCGGTGCCTTGGTGGTGCAGCTGGGGAGCCGTACACCGATAAACTCATCTTT.

This clone occurred a few times. CDR3 region: CALGEISYWGIRIKNTDKLIF. Here the CDR3 DNA reads TGTGCTCTTGGGGAAATTTCCTACTGGGGGATACGGATCAAAAACACCGATAAACTCATCTTT. The genes are TRDV1 and TRDJ1; 13 bases are a match to TRDD3. V trimming: 2 bases; J trimming: 0 bases; junction bases outside the gene matches: 15. CDR1 is TSWWSYY and CDR2 is QGS in the germline V gene. CDR3 size: 21 residues.

A remark on this clone: This may come from a read error, since a much larger clone is one base off. The genes are TRDV1 and TRDJ1, with D possibly matching TRDD2 (6 bases). CDR3 length: 18 residues. Germline CDR1 TSWWSYY, CDR2 QGS. The germline V and J ends were trimmed by 7 bases and 0 bases, with 24 bases remaining between them. Here the CDR3 reads CALAPTRWGSLNTDKLIF. CDR3 coding DNA: TGTGCTCTTGCTCCTACGCGATGGGGCTCTCTCAACACCGATAAACTCATCTTT.

In regard to this clone: A read error may explain this, as a much larger clone is one base away. This sample includes further DNA sequences coding for the same CDR3. The chain links TRDV1 to TRDJ1, with 9 bases that match TRDD3. The CDR3 runs to 16 residues. Germline V gene lookup returns CDR1 TSWWSYY and CDR2 QGS. V dropped 3 bases and J dropped 3; count of bases not matched to a gene: 8. Written as DNA, the CDR3 is TGTGCTCTTGGGGAGCCCGCGGGGATACGTCCCGATAAACTCATCTTT. It encodes CALGEPAGIRPDKLIF.

This clone was seen once. Given a much more abundant clone one base away, this may be a read error. V and J are TRDV3 and TRDJ1, with 7 bases aligning to TRDD2. Trimming removed 5 bases from V and 10 bases from J; junction bases left unmatched: 19. The length of the CDR3 is 14 residues. Per the germline V gene, CDR1 is TVYSNPD and CDR2 is GDNSRS (reference sequence). The CDR3 protein is CALLSYPEGSLLIF. CDR3 coding DNA: TGTGCCCTCCTTTCCTACCCAGAAGGATCACTACTCATCTTT.

In regard to this clone: This may be a read error, as it is one base from a much larger clone. The CDR3 sequence: CACDPVLGDTTVQLFF. CDR3 DNA sequence: TGTGCCTGTGATCCAGTACTGGGGGATACGACAGTACAACTCTTCTTT. V and J are TRDV2 and TRDJ2; 13 nucleotides match TRDD3. This CDR3 comprises 16 residues. CDR1 is GEAIGNYY and CDR2 is EKD in the germline V gene.

A single count supports this clone. A single base separates this from a much larger clone, so it may be a read error. The chain recombines TRDV1 with TRDJ2, with 13 bases that match TRDD3. V shed 2 bases, J shed 0 bases, and the junction held 27 bases outside the gene matches. The CDR3 loop spans 26 amino acids. The germline CDR1 and CDR2 sequences are TSWWSYY and QGS. For the CDR3, the DNA is TGTGCTCTTGGGGAAGGGAGGTCCTTCCCCATCCGTACTGGGGGATACGCGCCAGCTTTGACAGCACAACTCTTCTTT. The encoded protein is CALGEGRSFPIRTGGYAPALTAQLFF.

This chain connects TRDV1 to TRDJ1; 8 nucleotides align to TRDD3. CDR3 length equals 22 residues. Germline assignment: CDR1 TSWWSYY and CDR2 QGS. With 3 bases clipped from V and 0 bases from J, the junction kept 24 bases outside the gene matches. CDR3 sequence: CALGDPPALWGILTWYTDKLIF. The CDR3 nucleotides are TGTGCTCTTGGGGACCCGCCCGCCCTTTGGGGGATTCTAACCTGGTACACCGATAAACTCATCTTT.

This clone was counted only a few times. A much larger clone differs from this one at a single base, so this may be a read error. Other DNA sequences in the sample encode the same CDR3. The V and J genes are TRDV2 and TRDJ1; D is perhaps TRDD3 (5 bases). The CDR3 is 14 residues long. Per germline, CDR1 GEAIGNYY and CDR2 EKD. V shed 1 base and J shed 8 bases, with 16 bases lying between them. CDR3 sequence (DNA): TGTGCCTGTGACACGGAAGGCACTGGCTCCAAACTCATCTTT. Amino acids: CACDTEGTGSKLIF.

Turning to this clone: A single base separates this from a much larger clone, so it may be a read error. The rearrangement joins TRDV1 to TRDJ1, with 8 bases that match TRDD3. From germline, CDR1 is TSWWSYY and CDR2 QGS. This CDR3 is built from 22 residues. With V trimmed by 4 bases and J by 1 base, 26 bases remained unmatched. The CDR3 sequence: CALGANSLCRAVWGKRTDKLIF. CDR3 coding DNA: TGTGCTCTTGGGGCCAATTCCCTTTGCAGGGCGGTCTGGGGGAAACGCACCGATAAACTCATCTTT.

Only one count was recorded for this clone. A single base is all that separates this from a far larger clone, so a read error is likely. Other nucleotide sequences in the sample specify the same CDR3. CDR3 in amino acids: CALGETPRLPTGDTQYTDKLIF. For the CDR3, the DNA is TGTGCTCTTGGGGAAACCCCCCGCCTTCCTACGGGGGACACTCAGTACACCGATAAACTCATCTTT. This chain connects TRDV1 to TRDJ1; 9 bases align to TRDD2. The germline CDR1 and CDR2 sequences are TSWWSYY and QGS. This CDR3 contains 22 residues. J lost 0 bases, V lost 2 bases, and 22 bases had no gene match.

As concerns this clone: This may arise from a read error, as a much more abundant clone is one base away. V gene TRDV2 combines with J gene TRDJ1; TRDD3 matches at 12 bases. Germline values: CDR1 GEAIGNYY, CDR2 EKD. This CDR3 spans 16 amino acids. CDR3 nucleotides: TGTTCCTGTGACCTACTGGGGGATACTCGGGAGGGTAAACTCATCTTT. It translates to CSCDLLGDTREGKLIF.

A remark on this clone: This may arise from a read error, as a much more abundant clone is one base away. The chain has TRDV2 and TRDJ3, with 12 bases lining up with TRDD3. CDR1 is GEAIGNYY, CDR2 EKD, per germline. The CDR3 consists of 18 residues. The CDR3 loop is CACDLLGDTSWGTRQMFF. The CDR3 bases are TGTGCCTGTGACCTACTGGGGGATACCTCCTGGGGCACCCGACAGATGTTTTTC.

This clone was counted a few times. The chain combines TRDV1 with TRDJ1; 13 bases match TRDD3. This CDR3 spans 22 amino acids. Germline values: CDR1 TSWWSYY, CDR2 QGS. Trimming took 2 bases from V and 3 from J; bases not matched to a gene: 21. The DNA of the CDR3 is TGTGCTCTTGGGGAATATTCCCCCTCCCAACTACTACTGGGGGATACGCCCGATAAACTCATCTTT. This sequence encodes CALGEYSPSQLLLGDTPDKLIF.

Concerning this clone: A read error may be the cause here, since a much bigger clone is one base away. The chain uses TRDV2 and TRDJ1, with D tentatively TRDD3 (6 bases). This CDR3 is 16 amino acids long. Germline V gene lookup returns CDR1 GEAIGNYY and CDR2 EKD. CDR3 in amino acids: CAYSAMGVLDTDKLIF. In DNA, the CDR3 is TGTGCTTACTCCGCTATGGGGGTCCTGGACACCGATAAACTCATCTTT.

A few counts support this clone. The rearrangement links TRDV2 to TRDJ3; 10 bases line up with TRDD3. The CDR3 spans 21 residues. Germline V gene data show CDR1 as GEAIGNYY and CDR2 as EKD. The V gene end was trimmed by 1 base and the J gene end by 0 bases; junction bases not matched to a gene: 11. The CDR3 bases are TGTGCCTGTGACACGGCGTCGGGGGGATACGACCCCTCCTGGGACACCCGACAGATGTTTTTC. Translation gives CACDTASGGYDPSWDTRQMFF.

Remarks on this clone: It differs at one base from a far larger clone, so likely a read error. V is TRDV3 and J is TRDJ1; no clear D gene. V lost 4 bases and J lost 1, with 22 bases in between. CDR3 length: 16 residues. In germline, CDR1 is TVYSNPD, CDR2 GDNSRS (reference sequence). CDR3 coding DNA: TGTGCCTCAGGTTTCGTTCCGGGTACCCTCACCGATAAACTCATCTTT. It specifies CASGFVPGTLTDKLIF.

With respect to this clone: A far larger clone is one nucleotide away, so this likely arose from a read error. At the DNA level, this CDR3 is encoded by other sequences in the same sample as well. V is TRDV1 and J is TRDJ1; D possibly uses TRDD2 or TRDD3 (9 bases each). The CDR3 sequence is 22 residues long. The germline V gene has CDR1 TSWWSYY and CDR2 QGS. V was clipped by 3 bases and J by 0 bases, with 32 bases between them. The DNA for the CDR3 is TGTGCTCTTGGGGAGACCCCCCGCCTTCCTACGGGGGATACTCAGTACACCGATAAACTCATCTTT. Amino acid sequence: CALGETPRLPTGDTQYTDKLIF.

As regards this clone: A much larger clone is a single base away; this may be a read error. This chain uses TRDV1 with TRDJ1, with no clear D. Per the germline V gene, CDR1 is TSWWSYY and CDR2 is QGS. CDR3 length: 15 amino acids. Trimming removed 0 bases from V and 0 bases from J, with 8 bases in between. The CDR3 DNA follows: TGTGCTCTTGGGGAACTAGAGCCGTACACCGATAAACTCATCTTT. This encodes CALGELEPYTDKLIF.

On this clone: A clone one base away is much larger, so this may be a read error. The sample holds other DNA sequences that translate to the same CDR3. The rearrangement joins TRDV1 to TRDJ1; maybe TRDD2 (5 bases). Germline V gene data show CDR1 as TSWWSYY and CDR2 as QGS. This CDR3 is 15 amino acids long. The V and J ends lost 0 bases and 3 bases respectively, with 11 bases between them. CDR3: CALGELFLYADKLIF. The CDR3 region has the DNA TGTGCTCTTGGGGAACTATTCCTGTATGCCGATAAACTCATCTTT.

Worth noting for this clone: With a much larger clone just one base away, this may be a read error. The chain is built from TRDV1 and TRDJ1, with TRDD3 identical over 10 bases. The CDR3 loop spans 18 amino acids. Germline loops: CDR1 TSWWSYY, CDR2 QGS. The J segment lost 2 bases and the V segment lost 4 bases, leaving 13 bases of the junction unmatched. The CDR3 region has the DNA TGTGCTCTTGGGGGACCCCCTGGGGTACTGGGGGATACCGATAAACTCATCTTT. This gives the protein CALGGPPGVLGDTDKLIF.

A word on this clone: This likely stems from a read error, as it lies one base from a far larger clone. The chain recombines TRDV1 with TRDJ1; possibly TRDD3 for D (6 bases). CDR1 and CDR2 from the germline V gene are TSWWSYY and QGS. V shed 1 base and J shed 3 bases, with 21 bases lying between them. The CDR3 length is 18 residues. CDR3 sequence: CALGERLCYWDWADKLIF. In nucleotides, the CDR3 is TGTGCTCTTGGGGAACGCCTTTGCTACTGGGATTGGGCCGATAAACTCATCTTT.